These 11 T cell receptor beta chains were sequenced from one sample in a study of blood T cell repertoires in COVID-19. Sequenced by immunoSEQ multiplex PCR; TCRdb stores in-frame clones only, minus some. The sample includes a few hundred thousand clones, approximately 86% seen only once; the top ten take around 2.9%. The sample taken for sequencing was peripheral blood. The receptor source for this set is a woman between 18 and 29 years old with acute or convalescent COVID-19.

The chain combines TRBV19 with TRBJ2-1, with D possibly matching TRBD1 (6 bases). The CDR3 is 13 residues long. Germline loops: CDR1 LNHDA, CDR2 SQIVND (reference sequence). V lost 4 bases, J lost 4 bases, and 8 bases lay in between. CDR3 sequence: CASSRTEYNEQFF. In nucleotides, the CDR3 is TGTGCCAGTAGTAGGACAGAATACAATGAGCAGTTCTTC.

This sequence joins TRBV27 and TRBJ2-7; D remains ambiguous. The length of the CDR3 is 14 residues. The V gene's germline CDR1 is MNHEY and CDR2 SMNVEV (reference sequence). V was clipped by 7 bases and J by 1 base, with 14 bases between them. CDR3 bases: TGTGCCAGCATGGGCCCTGCACCGTCCTACGAGCAGTACTTC. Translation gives CASMGPAPSYEQYF.

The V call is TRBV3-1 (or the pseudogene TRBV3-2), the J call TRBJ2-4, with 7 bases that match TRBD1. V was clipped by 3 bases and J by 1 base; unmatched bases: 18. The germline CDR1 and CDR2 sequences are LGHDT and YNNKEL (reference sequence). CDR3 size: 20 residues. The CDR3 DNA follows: TGTGCCAGCAGCCATCCCGCCCGGGACAGCCTATTTTGGGCCAAAAACATTCAGTACTTC. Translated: CASSHPARDSLFWAKNIQYF.

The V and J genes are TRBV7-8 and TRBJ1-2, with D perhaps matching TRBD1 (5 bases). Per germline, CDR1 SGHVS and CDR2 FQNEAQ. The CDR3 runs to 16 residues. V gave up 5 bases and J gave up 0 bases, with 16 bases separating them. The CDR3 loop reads CASSPRASGTNYGYTF. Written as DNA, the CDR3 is TGTGCCAGCAGCCCTCGGGCGTCAGGGACTAACTATGGCTACACCTTC.

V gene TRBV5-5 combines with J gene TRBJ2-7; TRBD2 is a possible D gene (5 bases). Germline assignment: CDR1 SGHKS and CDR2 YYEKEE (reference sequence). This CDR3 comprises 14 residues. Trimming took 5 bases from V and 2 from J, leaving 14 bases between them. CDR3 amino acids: CASSSDYFAYEQYF. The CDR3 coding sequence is TGTGCCAGCAGTTCCGACTATTTCGCCTACGAGCAGTACTTC.

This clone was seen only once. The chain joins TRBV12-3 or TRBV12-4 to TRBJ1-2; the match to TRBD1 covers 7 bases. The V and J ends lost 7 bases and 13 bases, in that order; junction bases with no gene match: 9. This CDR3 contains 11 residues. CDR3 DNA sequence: TGTGCCAGCACCTCGACAGGGAAGTTCACCTTC. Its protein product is CASTSTGKFTF.

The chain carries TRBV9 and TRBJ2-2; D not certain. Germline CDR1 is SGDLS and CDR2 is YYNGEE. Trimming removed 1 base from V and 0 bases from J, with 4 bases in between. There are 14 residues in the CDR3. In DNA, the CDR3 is TGTGCCAGCAGCGTACAGTCGAACACCGGGGAGCTGTTTTTT. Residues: CASSVQSNTGELFF.

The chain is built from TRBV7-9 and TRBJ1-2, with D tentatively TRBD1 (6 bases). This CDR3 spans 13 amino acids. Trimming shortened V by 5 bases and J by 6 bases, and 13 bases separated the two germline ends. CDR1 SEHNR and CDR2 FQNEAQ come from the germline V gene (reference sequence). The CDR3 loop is CASSPRTDDGYTF. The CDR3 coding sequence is TGTGCCAGCAGCCCTAGGACAGACGATGGCTACACCTTC. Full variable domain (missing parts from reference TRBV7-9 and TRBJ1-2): DTGVSQNPRHKITKRGQNVTFRCDPISEHNRLYWYRQTLGQGPEFLTYFQNEAQLEKSRLLSDRFSAERPKGSFSTLEIQRTEQGDSAMYLCASSPRTDDGYTFGSGTRLTVV.

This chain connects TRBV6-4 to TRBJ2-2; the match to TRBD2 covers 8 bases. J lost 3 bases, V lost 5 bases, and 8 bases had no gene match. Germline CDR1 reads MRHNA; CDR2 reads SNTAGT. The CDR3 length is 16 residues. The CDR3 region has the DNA TGTGCCAGCAGTCCAACAGCGGGAGATGACACCGGGGAGCTGTTTTTT. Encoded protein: CASSPTAGDDTGELFF.

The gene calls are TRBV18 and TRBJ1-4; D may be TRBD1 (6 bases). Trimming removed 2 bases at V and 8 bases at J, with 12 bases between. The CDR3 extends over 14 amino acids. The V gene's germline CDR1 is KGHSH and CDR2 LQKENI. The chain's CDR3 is CASSPGQGREKLFF. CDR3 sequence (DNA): TGTGCCAGCTCACCAGGGCAGGGGCGCGAAAAACTGTTTTTT.

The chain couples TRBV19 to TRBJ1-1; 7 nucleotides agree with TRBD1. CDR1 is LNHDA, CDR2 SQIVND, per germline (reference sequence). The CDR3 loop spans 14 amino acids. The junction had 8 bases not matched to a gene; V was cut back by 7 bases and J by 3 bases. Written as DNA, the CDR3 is TGTGCCAGTAATAACAGGGGCGCGCACACTGAAGCTTTCTTT. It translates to CASNNRGAHTEAFF.